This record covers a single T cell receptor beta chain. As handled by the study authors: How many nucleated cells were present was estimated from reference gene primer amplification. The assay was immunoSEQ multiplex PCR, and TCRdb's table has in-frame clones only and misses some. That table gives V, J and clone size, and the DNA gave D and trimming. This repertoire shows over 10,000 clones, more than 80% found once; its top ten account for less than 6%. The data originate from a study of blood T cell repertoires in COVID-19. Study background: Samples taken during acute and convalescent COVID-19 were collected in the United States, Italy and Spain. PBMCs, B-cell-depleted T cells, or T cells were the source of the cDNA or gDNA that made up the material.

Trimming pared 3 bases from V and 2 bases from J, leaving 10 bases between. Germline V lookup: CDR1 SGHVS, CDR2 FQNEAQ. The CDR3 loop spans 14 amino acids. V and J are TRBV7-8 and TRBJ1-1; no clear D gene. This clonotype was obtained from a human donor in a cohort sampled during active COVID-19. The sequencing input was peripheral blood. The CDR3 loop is CASSFGSGNTEAFF. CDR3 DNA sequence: TGTGCCAGCAGCTTCGGAAGCGGTAACACTGAAGCTTTCTTT.